Listed below are T cell receptor beta chains from one sample, sequenced in a study of regulatory T cells in long-lasting Graves disease. TCRdb passed the multiplex PCR reads through MiXCR, listing each CDR3 protein once. The sample lists roughly 560,000 distinct CDR3 sequences, 16% occurring once. These data were also reused for a study on T cells in Graves' hyperthyroidism and ophthalmopathy.

Sequencing was performed on peripheral blood mononuclear cells (PBMCs), taken at new diagnosis, from a patient treated with antithyroid drugs. The receptors shown here come from a woman aged 35-65 years with Graves disease. Each CDR3 is given with its conserved first and last residue. The order of the fields is J gene, clone size, V gene, D gene, CDR3 protein, CDR3 DNA. A D gene is named only where the DNA matches it firmly. Where a row states a size, it is once, few, many or the class of an expanded clone; other rows omit it.

j_call: TRBJ1-2; clone_size: -; v_call: TRBV6-1; d_call: -; cdr3_aa: CASRAGINYGYTF; cdr3_nt: TGTGCCAGCAGGGCAGGGATTAACTATGGCTACACCTTC
j_call: TRBJ2-3; clone_size: many; v_call: TRBV18; d_call: -; cdr3_aa: CASSPLDGNTQYF; cdr3_nt: TGTGCCAGCTCACCCCTCGACGGGAATACGCAGTATTTT
j_call: TRBJ1-1; clone_size: many; v_call: TRBV3-1; d_call: -; cdr3_aa: CASGPNTEAFF; cdr3_nt: TGTGCCAGCGGCCCGAACACTGAAGCTTTCTTT
j_call: TRBJ1-1; clone_size: many; v_call: TRBV10-3; d_call: TRBD1; cdr3_aa: CAIKGTAQNTEAFF; cdr3_nt: TGTGCCATCAAAGGGACAGCTCAGAACACTGAAGCTTTCTTT
j_call: TRBJ2-5; clone_size: few; v_call: TRBV28; d_call: -; cdr3_aa: CASSVAQGWETQYF; cdr3_nt: TGTGCCAGCAGCGTAGCTCAGGGGTGGGAGACCCAGTACTTC
j_call: TRBJ2-2; clone_size: many; v_call: TRBV27; d_call: TRBD2; cdr3_aa: CASGQRLAGIGELFF; cdr3_nt: TGTGCCAGCGGCCAGAGACTAGCGGGGATCGGGGAGCTGTTTTTT
j_call: TRBJ2-7; clone_size: -; v_call: TRBV6-2/TRBV6-3; d_call: -; cdr3_aa: CASSGGVQYEQYF; cdr3_nt: TGTGCCAGCAGTGGGGGTGTTCAATACGAGCAGTACTTC
j_call: TRBJ1-2; clone_size: -; v_call: TRBV11-2; d_call: -; cdr3_aa: CASSLGGVTIPTYGYTF; cdr3_nt: TGTGCCAGCAGCTTGGGGGGGGTTACGATTCCGACATATGGCTACACCTTC
j_call: TRBJ2-1; clone_size: -; v_call: TRBV19; d_call: TRBD2; cdr3_aa: CASGTLAGISYNEQFF; cdr3_nt: TGTGCCAGTGGAACACTAGCGGGGATCTCCTACAATGAGCAGTTCTTC
j_call: TRBJ2-2; clone_size: many; v_call: TRBV7-3; d_call: TRBD2; cdr3_aa: CASSLTGLAGPSNTGELFF; cdr3_nt: TGTGCCAGCAGCTTAACCGGACTAGCGGGGCCCTCGAACACCGGGGAGCTGTTTTTT
j_call: TRBJ1-1; clone_size: few; v_call: TRBV2; d_call: -; cdr3_aa: CASSEGGARRTEAFF; cdr3_nt: TGTGCCAGCAGTGAAGGGGGGGCGCGACGGACTGAAGCTTTCTTT
j_call: TRBJ2-1; clone_size: many; v_call: TRBV6-2/TRBV6-3; d_call: -; cdr3_aa: CASSPAYGSSYNEQFF; cdr3_nt: TGTGCCAGCAGCCCAGCTTACGGGAGCTCCTACAATGAGCAGTTCTTC
j_call: TRBJ1-2; clone_size: -; v_call: TRBV20-1; d_call: -; cdr3_aa: CSARGANYGYTF; cdr3_nt: TGCAGTGCTAGAGGGGCTAACTATGGCTACACCTTC
j_call: TRBJ2-3; clone_size: -; v_call: TRBV20-1; d_call: TRBD2; cdr3_aa: CSATSTSGGATDTQYF; cdr3_nt: TGCAGTGCCACCTCGACTAGCGGGGGGGCCACAGATACGCAGTATTTT
j_call: TRBJ1-1; clone_size: many; v_call: TRBV11-2; d_call: -; cdr3_aa: CASSLSLPGWGNTEAFF; cdr3_nt: TGTGCCAGCAGCTTATCGTTGCCAGGGTGGGGGAACACTGAAGCTTTCTTT
j_call: TRBJ2-3; clone_size: few; v_call: TRBV5-1; d_call: -; cdr3_aa: CASSLGGAEDTQYF; cdr3_nt: TGCGCCAGCAGCTTGGGGGGGGCTGAAGATACGCAGTATTTT
j_call: TRBJ2-7; clone_size: many; v_call: TRBV10-3; d_call: TRBD1; cdr3_aa: CAISPTTGAYEQYF; cdr3_nt: TGTGCCATCAGTCCAACGACAGGGGCCTACGAGCAGTACTTC
j_call: TRBJ2-3; clone_size: few; v_call: TRBV7-3; d_call: -; cdr3_aa: CASSLIGSPTDTQYF; cdr3_nt: TGTGCCAGCAGCTTAATTGGCAGCCCGACAGATACGCAGTATTTT
j_call: TRBJ2-1; clone_size: many; v_call: TRBV2; d_call: TRBD2; cdr3_aa: CASTIAGGPYEQFF; cdr3_nt: TGTGCCAGCACCATAGCGGGGGGGCCTTATGAGCAGTTCTTC
j_call: TRBJ2-7; clone_size: many; v_call: TRBV13; d_call: -; cdr3_aa: CASSLRPSNYEQYF; cdr3_nt: TGTGCCAGCAGCTTAAGGCCTAGCAACTACGAGCAGTACTTC
j_call: TRBJ2-7; clone_size: many; v_call: TRBV27; d_call: -; cdr3_aa: CASSLAGRIYEQYF; cdr3_nt: TGTGCCAGCAGTTTGGCGGGTCGGATCTACGAGCAGTACTTC
j_call: TRBJ1-4; clone_size: many; v_call: TRBV28; d_call: -; cdr3_aa: CASSPDPATNEKLFF; cdr3_nt: TGTGCCAGCAGTCCCGACCCCGCAACTAATGAAAAACTGTTTTTT
j_call: TRBJ2-3; clone_size: many; v_call: TRBV6-1; d_call: -; cdr3_aa: CASSATRVDTQYF; cdr3_nt: TGTGCCAGCAGTGCTACTAGGGTGGATACGCAGTATTTT
j_call: TRBJ2-6; clone_size: -; v_call: TRBV7-2; d_call: -; cdr3_aa: CASSAVSGANVLTF; cdr3_nt: TGTGCCAGCAGCGCGGTTTCTGGGGCCAACGTCCTGACTTTC
j_call: TRBJ2-7; clone_size: many; v_call: TRBV13; d_call: -; cdr3_aa: CASSSNLGIRAYEQYF; cdr3_nt: TGTGCCAGCAGCTCGAATTTAGGGATAAGAGCCTACGAGCAGTACTTC
j_call: TRBJ2-1; clone_size: few; v_call: TRBV5-1; d_call: TRBD2; cdr3_aa: CASSLEQAGTYNEQFF; cdr3_nt: TGCGCCAGCAGCTTGGAACAAGCGGGGACCTACAATGAGCAGTTCTTC
j_call: TRBJ1-1; clone_size: many; v_call: TRBV6-5; d_call: -; cdr3_aa: CASGLRLNTEAFF; cdr3_nt: TGTGCCAGCGGTTTGAGGTTGAACACTGAAGCTTTCTTT
j_call: TRBJ2-3; clone_size: -; v_call: TRBV7-9; d_call: -; cdr3_aa: CASSSPRGRQGGDTQYF; cdr3_nt: TGTGCCAGCAGCTCACCTAGGGGGAGGCAGGGGGGAGATACGCAGTATTTT
j_call: TRBJ1-1; clone_size: -; v_call: TRBV7-2; d_call: -; cdr3_aa: CASSLVLVGTEAFF; cdr3_nt: TGTGCCAGCAGCTTAGTCCTGGTGGGCACTGAAGCTTTCTTT
j_call: TRBJ2-3; clone_size: -; v_call: TRBV5-1; d_call: TRBD1; cdr3_aa: CASSNTGTESTDTQYF; cdr3_nt: TGCGCCAGCAGTAACACCGGGACAGAAAGCACAGATACGCAGTATTTT
j_call: TRBJ2-1; clone_size: few; v_call: TRBV15; d_call: -; cdr3_aa: CATSIGGAGTNEQFF; cdr3_nt: TGTGCCACCAGCATAGGGGGGGCCGGGACTAATGAGCAGTTCTTC
j_call: TRBJ2-7; clone_size: -; v_call: TRBV11-2; d_call: -; cdr3_aa: CASSSALGFSYEQYF; cdr3_nt: TGTGCCAGCAGCTCCGCACTAGGATTCTCCTACGAGCAGTACTTC
j_call: TRBJ2-5; clone_size: many; v_call: TRBV20-1; d_call: TRBD2; cdr3_aa: CSATGTSGAETQYF; cdr3_nt: TGCAGTGCTACCGGGACTAGCGGTGCAGAGACCCAGTACTTC
j_call: TRBJ1-6; clone_size: -; v_call: TRBV12-3/TRBV12-4; d_call: TRBD1; cdr3_aa: CASSSQGYGGSPLHF; cdr3_nt: TGTGCCAGCAGTTCACAGGGGTACGGGGGTTCACCCCTCCACTTT
j_call: TRBJ1-2; clone_size: few; v_call: TRBV7-9; d_call: -; cdr3_aa: CASSRRDGYYGYTF; cdr3_nt: TGTGCCAGCAGCCGGCGGGACGGGTACTATGGCTACACCTTC
j_call: TRBJ2-7; clone_size: -; v_call: TRBV6-5; d_call: TRBD2; cdr3_aa: CASSYWLAGGGEQYF; cdr3_nt: TGTGCCAGCAGTTACTGGCTAGCGGGGGGAGGAGAGCAGTACTTC
j_call: TRBJ1-5; clone_size: many; v_call: TRBV16; d_call: -; cdr3_aa: CASSQSSFLGGQPQHF; cdr3_nt: TGTGCCAGCAGCCAATCTTCGTTTCTAGGAGGTCAGCCCCAGCATTTT
j_call: TRBJ1-2; clone_size: -; v_call: TRBV9; d_call: -; cdr3_aa: CASSGGHSAVYGYTF; cdr3_nt: TGTGCCAGCAGCGGAGGCCACAGTGCCGTATACGGCTACACCTTC
j_call: TRBJ2-1; clone_size: many; v_call: TRBV12-3/TRBV12-4; d_call: -; cdr3_aa: CASSPIVGSIYNEQFF; cdr3_nt: TGTGCCAGCAGTCCTATAGTAGGATCAATTTACAATGAGCAGTTCTTC
j_call: TRBJ2-1; clone_size: many; v_call: TRBV2; d_call: TRBD2; cdr3_aa: CASSWSSGVRGEQFF; cdr3_nt: TGTGCCAGCAGTTGGTCTAGCGGGGTCAGGGGTGAGCAGTTCTTC
j_call: TRBJ2-7; clone_size: -; v_call: TRBV7-2; d_call: TRBD2; cdr3_aa: CASTLFRGDYEQYF; cdr3_nt: TGTGCCAGCACTCTATTTCGGGGGGACTACGAGCAGTACTTC
j_call: TRBJ1-6; clone_size: few; v_call: TRBV28; d_call: -; cdr3_aa: CATRTAQFTLHF; cdr3_nt: TGTGCCACAAGGACAGCTCAATTCACCCTCCACTTT
j_call: TRBJ2-3; clone_size: many; v_call: TRBV5-5; d_call: TRBD2; cdr3_aa: CASSLGGTSADTQYF; cdr3_nt: TGTGCCAGCAGCCTCGGGGGGACCTCCGCAGATACGCAGTATTTT
j_call: TRBJ2-7; clone_size: -; v_call: TRBV19; d_call: TRBD1; cdr3_aa: CASSIWRGGTGVYEQYF; cdr3_nt: TGTGCCAGTAGTATCTGGCGGGGTGGGACAGGAGTCTACGAGCAGTACTTC
j_call: TRBJ2-5; clone_size: few; v_call: TRBV19; d_call: TRBD1; cdr3_aa: CASSTLGQGKETQYF; cdr3_nt: TGTGCCAGTAGTACCCTGGGACAGGGAAAAGAGACCCAGTACTTC
j_call: TRBJ2-3; clone_size: many; v_call: TRBV7-3; d_call: TRBD2; cdr3_aa: CAAAGGTQISTDTQYF; cdr3_nt: TGTGCTGCAGCGGGGGGGACCCAAATTAGCACAGATACGCAGTATTTT
j_call: TRBJ1-1; clone_size: -; v_call: TRBV28; d_call: -; cdr3_aa: CASSFVRRVTEAFF; cdr3_nt: TGTGCCAGCAGTTTCGTCCGGAGGGTCACTGAAGCTTTCTTT
j_call: TRBJ1-5; clone_size: few; v_call: TRBV19; d_call: -; cdr3_aa: CASSIARGQPQHF; cdr3_nt: TGTGCCAGTAGTATAGCCAGGGGTCAGCCCCAGCATTTT
j_call: TRBJ2-6; clone_size: few; v_call: TRBV7-2; d_call: -; cdr3_aa: CASSLFSSSGANVLTF; cdr3_nt: TGTGCCAGCAGCTTATTTAGCAGCTCTGGGGCCAACGTCCTGACTTTC
j_call: TRBJ2-7; clone_size: -; v_call: TRBV25-1; d_call: -; cdr3_aa: CASTAGDYEQYF; cdr3_nt: TGTGCCAGCACCGCAGGGGATTACGAGCAGTACTTC
j_call: TRBJ1-1; clone_size: many; v_call: TRBV29-1; d_call: -; cdr3_aa: CSVNLQVGTEAFF; cdr3_nt: TGCAGCGTAAATCTGCAGGTCGGCACTGAAGCTTTCTTT
j_call: TRBJ2-5; clone_size: many; v_call: TRBV2; d_call: -; cdr3_aa: CASSDESRGPQETQYF; cdr3_nt: TGTGCCAGCAGTGATGAATCCCGGGGGCCCCAAGAGACCCAGTACTTC
j_call: TRBJ1-5; clone_size: many; v_call: TRBV30; d_call: TRBD1; cdr3_aa: CAWNRGNQPQHF; cdr3_nt: TGTGCCTGGAACAGGGGGAATCAGCCCCAGCATTTT
j_call: TRBJ2-5; clone_size: many; v_call: TRBV11-2; d_call: -; cdr3_aa: CASSSGETQYF; cdr3_nt: TGTGCCAGCAGCTCCGGGGAGACCCAGTACTTC
j_call: TRBJ1-3; clone_size: many; v_call: TRBV6-1; d_call: TRBD1; cdr3_aa: CASSLTSATGTGPISGNTIYF; cdr3_nt: TGTGCCAGCAGTCTCACCAGCGCGACCGGGACAGGGCCGATCTCTGGAAACACCATATATTTT
j_call: TRBJ2-5; clone_size: many; v_call: TRBV11-2; d_call: -; cdr3_aa: CASSWGRLGETQYF; cdr3_nt: TGTGCCAGCAGCTGGGGTAGGCTTGGGGAGACCCAGTACTTC